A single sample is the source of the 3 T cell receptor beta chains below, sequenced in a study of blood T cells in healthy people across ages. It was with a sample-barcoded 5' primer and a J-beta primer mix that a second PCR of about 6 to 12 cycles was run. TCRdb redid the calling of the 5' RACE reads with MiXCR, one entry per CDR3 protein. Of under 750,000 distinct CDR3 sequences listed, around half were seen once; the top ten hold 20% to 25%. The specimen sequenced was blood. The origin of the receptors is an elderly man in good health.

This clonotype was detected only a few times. CDR3 sequence (DNA): TGTGCCAGCAGCCCCCAAGAAGCCTACGAGCAGTACTTC. Amino acids: CASSPQEAYEQYF. This chain links TRBV7-9 with TRBJ2-7; D gene unclear. V shed 5 bases and J shed 2 bases, with 10 bases lying between them. The germline CDR1 and CDR2 sequences are SEHNR and FQNEAQ (reference sequence). This CDR3 region has 13 residues.

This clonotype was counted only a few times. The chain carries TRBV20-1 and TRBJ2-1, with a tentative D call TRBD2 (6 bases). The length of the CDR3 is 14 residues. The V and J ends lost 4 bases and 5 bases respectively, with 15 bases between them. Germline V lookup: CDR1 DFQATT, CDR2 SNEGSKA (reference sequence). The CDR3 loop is CSATEGGTDNEQFF. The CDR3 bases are TGCAGTGCTACCGAGGGCGGGACGGACAATGAGCAGTTCTTC.

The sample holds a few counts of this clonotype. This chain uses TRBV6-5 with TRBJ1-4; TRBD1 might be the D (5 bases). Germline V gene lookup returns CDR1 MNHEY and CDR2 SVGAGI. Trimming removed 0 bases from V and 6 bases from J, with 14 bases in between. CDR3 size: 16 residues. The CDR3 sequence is CASSYSFGTSYEKLFF. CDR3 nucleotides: TGTGCCAGCAGTTACTCCTTCGGGACCAGCTATGAAAAACTGTTTTTT.